This TCR beta chain was captured in a study of blood T cell repertoires in COVID-19. Study context: PBMCs, B-cell-depleted T cells, or T cells were the source of the cDNA or gDNA that made up the material.

Participant reports of clinical history set cohort assignment. Germline-derived CDR1 and CDR2 are SGDLS and YYNGEE. Losses at the gene ends were 3 bases for V and 4 bases for J; bases not matched to a gene: 5. This CDR3 contains 16 residues. Per the original methods: For nucleated cells, counts were estimated from reference gene primer amplification. The assay was immunoSEQ multiplex PCR, and TCRdb's table has in-frame clones only and misses some. That table supplies the V and J calls and clone size; D and trimming were determined from the DNA. The data contain 150,000 to 200,000 clones, 65% to 90% of them singletons.

The clonotype originates from a man between 50 and 59 years old who had recovered from COVID-19. The V gene is TRBV9, the J gene TRBJ2-6, with 9 nucleotides matching TRBD1. Source material: PBMCs or T cells enriched from blood (not recorded which). CDR3 sequence reads: CASSANRGPGANVLTF. Written as DNA, the CDR3 is TGTGCCAGCAGCGCCAACAGGGGGCCCGGGGCCAACGTCCTGACTTTC.